This TCR beta chain was observed in a study of T cells of healthy individuals (dated 2018 in TCRdb). Comments on this clonotype: Its antigen is unknown. Base qualities are not provided; no much larger clone lies one nucleotide away.

The library was prepared using 5' RACE. The run used an Illumina MiSeq. TCRdb reprocessing: public reads trimmed at Q25 with fastp, clones called with MiXCR, in-frame beta chains kept. Rows matching on CDR3 protein sequence are summarized as one entry with the most common DNA and genes. For this sample the table gives 40,000 to 45,000 distinct CDR3 sequences, of which 4.5% were detected only once. The ten largest clones add up to about 10% of the sample. CDR3 length: 15 amino acids, cysteine to phenylalanine. Only the CDR3 DNA stays, 45 bases, in frame from base 1. Per the germline V gene, LGHNA is the CDR1 and YNFKEQ is the CDR2. Cut back by 0 bases and 7 bases, the V and J ends lie 13 bases apart.

The chain is made from TRBV4-2 and TRBJ1-5; the D gene lacks a confident call. This TCR was recovered from a human donor in good health. CDR3 reads: CASSQERGGVQPQHF. In nucleotides, the sequence is TGTGCCAGCAGCCAAGAACGGGGAGGAGTCCAGCCCCAGCATTTT.